One T cell receptor (beta chain) is described in this entry. The sample is drawn from a study of technical replicates of blood from several donors. Measured with immunoSEQ multiplex PCR; TCRdb has only the in-frame clones, and not every one. The data contain about 88,000 clones, approximately 95% of them singletons. Germline V gene data show CDR1 as SGHDN and CDR2 as FVKESK. The CDR3 has 16 residues. Trimming removed 0 bases from V and 0 bases from J, with 9 bases in between. V is TRBV14 and J is TRBJ2-1; D perhaps matches TRBD2 (6 bases). The clonotype originates from a human donor in good health. Specimen: T cells isolated from PBMCs. CDR3 residues: CASSQDWRGSYNEQFF. CDR3 nucleotides: TGTGCCAGCAGCCAAGACTGGCGGGGCTCCTACAATGAGCAGTTCTTC.